The 29 T cell receptor beta chains given below trace back to one sample, sequenced in a study of T-cell memory formation after mild COVID-19. TCRdb reprocessed the 5' RACE reads via MiXCR and lists one record per CDR3 protein. This table holds approximately 350,000 distinct CDR3 sequences, roughly an eighth found once. The sample consisted of PBMCs or a T cell subset sorted from them (not recorded which). These receptors were taken from a man aged 18 to 29 who had mild COVID-19 (a few samples of this study predate the infection). Cell type and time point are not known.

This clonotype was observed a handful of times. V and J are TRBV7-8 and TRBJ2-1; D uncertain. CDR1 and CDR2 (germline): SGHVS, FQNEAQ. The CDR3 covers 15 residues. V lost 6 bases to trimming and J lost 5 bases, with 17 bases between them. The CDR3 DNA sequence: TGTGCCAGCAGTTACAGCCGACCCCCGAACAATGAGCAGTTCTTC. Residues: CASSYSRPPNNEQFF. The full variable domain, its missing parts supplied by reference TRBV7-8 and TRBJ2-1, is GAGVSQSPRYKVAKRGQDVALRCDPISGHVSLFWYQQALGQGPEFLTYFQNEAQLDKSGLPSDRFFAERPEGSVSTLKIQRTQQEDSAVYLCASSYSRPPNNEQFFGPGTRLTVL.

The rearrangement uses TRBV25-1 and TRBJ1-4, with D perhaps matching TRBD1 (6 bases). The ends were cut back, 1 base at V and 4 bases at J, with 10 bases in the middle. The CDR3 is 15 amino acids. The V gene's germline CDR1 is MGHDK and CDR2 SYGVNS. The CDR3 region has the DNA TGTGCCAGCAGTGAATCTAACAGGGTTAATGAAAAACTGTTTTTT. This encodes CASSESNRVNEKLFF.

The gene calls are TRBV7-2 and TRBJ1-6; TRBD1 matches 8 bases. Losses at the gene ends were 5 bases for V and 11 bases for J; bases not matched to a gene: 14. Germline V gene data show CDR1 as SGHTA and CDR2 as FQGNSA. The CDR3 covers 16 residues. In DNA form, the CDR3 reads TGTGCCAGCAGCCCAGGGGACAGGCGGCGCGGGACACCCCTCCACTTT. Translating it yields CASSPGDRRRGTPLHF.

The table lists this clonotype with many counts. The rearrangement links TRBV7-2 to TRBJ2-5; D call uncertain. Germline V gene data show CDR1 as SGHTA and CDR2 as FQGNSA. The CDR3 covers 13 residues. The V end was cut by 8 bases, the J end by 2 bases, with 12 bases between. The DNA of the CDR3 is TGTGCCAGCGCCCGAGATAAACAAGAGACCCAGTACTTC. It is translated as CASARDKQETQYF.

This clonotype was seen a few times. The V call is TRBV2, the J call TRBJ1-1, with D uncertain. Trimming removed 7 bases from V and 2 bases from J, with 11 bases in between. CDR1 is SNHLY and CDR2 is FYNNEI in the germline V gene. This CDR3 is built from 13 residues. The CDR3 spells CASTPAPNTEAFF. The CDR3 bases are TGTGCCAGCACCCCGGCCCCTAACACTGAAGCTTTCTTT.

This clonotype came up many times. The chain uses TRBV18 and TRBJ2-5, with 12 bases lining up with TRBD2. In germline, CDR1 is KGHSH, CDR2 LQKENI. This CDR3 is built from 16 residues. The V gene end was trimmed by 3 bases and the J gene end by 0 bases; junction bases not matched to a gene: 2. The CDR3 spells CASSPGLAGNQETQYF. CDR3 coding DNA: TGTGCCAGCTCACCCGGACTAGCGGGGAACCAAGAGACCCAGTACTTC.

There are many counts of this clonotype. The rearrangement joins TRBV19 to TRBJ1-5; D ambiguous. V lost 6 bases to trimming and J lost 0 bases, with 6 bases between them. The CDR3 sequence is 13 residues long. From germline, CDR1 is LNHDA and CDR2 SQIVND (reference sequence). In nucleotides, the CDR3 is TGTGCCAGTAGCGTCTTTAGCAATCAGCCCCAGCATTTT. Translated, it gives CASSVFSNQPQHF.

The chain employs TRBV7-9 and TRBJ2-7, with D perhaps matching TRBD1 or TRBD2 (6 bases each). The CDR3 consists of 15 residues. CDR1 is SEHNR and CDR2 is FQNEAQ in the germline V gene (reference sequence). V lost 0 bases to trimming and J lost 4 bases, with 13 bases between them. In DNA form, the CDR3 reads TGTGCCAGCAGCTTAGCGGGGGGCCCGCGGTACGAGCAGTACTTC. It yields the protein CASSLAGGPRYEQYF. The complete variable domain, with remaining parts taken from reference TRBV7-9 and TRBJ2-7, reads DTGVSQNPRHKITKRGQNVTFRCDPISEHNRLYWYRQTLGQGPEFLTYFQNEAQLEKSRLLSDRFSAERPKGSFSTLEIQRTEQGDSAMYLCASSLAGGPRYEQYFGPGTRLTVT.

There are many counts of this clonotype. This chain joins TRBV10-3 and TRBJ2-1, with a possible D match to TRBD2 (6 bases). With 7 bases removed from V and 4 bases from J, the gap between germline ends came to 8 bases. Looked up from germline, CDR1 is ENHRY and CDR2 is SYGVKD. CDR3 length: 12 amino acids. The CDR3 is CAIKGLYNEQFF. The DNA of the CDR3 is TGTGCCATCAAGGGACTGTACAATGAGCAGTTCTTC.

Many counts were recorded for this clonotype. The V and J genes are TRBV5-1 and TRBJ2-1; D may be TRBD1 (5 bases). The CDR3 contains 13 residues. V lost 0 bases to trimming and J lost 6 bases, with 7 bases between them. Per germline, CDR1 SGHRS and CDR2 YFSETQ. CDR3 coding DNA: TGCGCCAGCAGCTTGGGACAGCCCAATGAGCAGTTCTTC. This gives the protein CASSLGQPNEQFF.

The chain is built from TRBV18 and TRBJ1-4; D possibly corresponds to TRBD1 (5 bases). The CDR3 covers 13 residues. The V end lost 4 bases, the J end lost 5 bases, and 8 bases lay between the germline ends. Germline CDR1 is KGHSH and CDR2 is LQKENI. The CDR3: CASSRGENEKLFF. In nucleotides, the CDR3 is TGTGCCAGCTCACGGGGGGAGAATGAAAAACTGTTTTTT.

V usage is TRBV10-3 and J usage is TRBJ2-1, with TRBD1 identical over 9 bases. Germline V gives CDR1 ENHRY, CDR2 SYGVKD. CDR3 length: 14 residues. Trimming removed 11 bases from V and 8 bases from J; junction bases left unmatched: 13. The CDR3 DNA sequence: TGTGCCCAGTCCTCACAGGGGGCTGCGGATGAGCAGTTCTTC. It translates to CAQSSQGAADEQFF.

There are many counts of this clonotype. The CDR3 here is CSSRSPFVADTQYF. For the CDR3, the DNA is TGCAGCTCCCGGAGCCCGTTTGTAGCAGATACGCAGTATTTT. The chain couples TRBV20-1 to TRBJ2-3; D remains unclear. Germline V gene lookup returns CDR1 DFQATT and CDR2 SNEGSKA (reference sequence). The length of the CDR3 is 14 residues.

J is TRBJ1-2 and V is TRBV10-3; D perhaps matches TRBD1 (6 bases). This CDR3 is built from 13 residues. Trimming stripped 4 bases from V and 6 bases from J, with 12 bases between. CDR1 ENHRY and CDR2 SYGVKD come from the germline V gene. CDR3 region: CAISAGEEDGYTF. The CDR3 bases are TGTGCCATCAGTGCAGGGGAAGAAGATGGCTACACCTTC.

This clonotype was counted between two and nine times. The chain carries TRBV28 and TRBJ1-2, with TRBD1 as a possible D gene (5 bases). CDR1 MDHEN and CDR2 SYDVKM come from the germline V gene. There are 16 residues in the CDR3. V was clipped by 6 bases and J by 1 base, with 18 bases between them. This chain's CDR3 is CASRKAGSEINYGYTF. CDR3 in DNA: TGTGCCAGCAGAAAAGCAGGGTCTGAGATTAACTATGGCTACACCTTC.

This clonotype has a count of ten or more. The rearrangement joins TRBV29-1 to TRBJ2-5; TRBD2 is a possible D gene (8 bases). This CDR3 has 17 amino acids. Trimming removed 2 bases from V and 3 bases from J, with 22 bases in between. Germline values: CDR1 SQVTM, CDR2 ANQGSEA. The CDR3 loop reads CSVELQGGLVMEETQYF. The CDR3 DNA reads as TGCAGCGTTGAACTCCAGGGGGGACTAGTCATGGAAGAGACCCAGTACTTC.

In its sample, this clonotype was seen a few times. The V call is TRBV14, the J call TRBJ2-5; D possibly corresponds to TRBD2 (5 bases). The V end lost 4 bases, the J end lost 2 bases, and 11 bases lay between the germline ends. The CDR3 totals 14 residues. Germline V gives CDR1 SGHDN, CDR2 FVKESK. The CDR3 bases are TGTGCCAGCAGCCCAGCGGCGCTTCAAGAGACCCAGTACTTC. Residues: CASSPAALQETQYF.

The table lists this clonotype with many counts. The chain joins TRBV5-1 to TRBJ2-1; D unclear. Trimming took 0 bases from V and 7 from J, leaving 8 bases between them. Germline lookup yields CDR1 SGHRS and CDR2 YFSETQ. The length of the CDR3 is 13 residues. CDR3 DNA: TGCGCCAGCAGCTTGGCCATGGTTAATGAGCAGTTCTTC. It codes for CASSLAMVNEQFF.

This clonotype has a handful of counts. V is TRBV20-1 and J is TRBJ2-5; TRBD2 might be the D (6 bases). V was clipped by 3 bases and J by 2 bases, with 13 bases between them. The CDR3 sequence is 14 residues long. Looked up from germline, CDR1 is DFQATT and CDR2 is SNEGSKA (reference sequence). The CDR3 bases are TGCAGTGCTAGGGAGGACTACTTTCAAGAGACCCAGTACTTC. Amino acid sequence: CSAREDYFQETQYF.

V is TRBV20-1 and J is TRBJ2-3, with D perhaps TRBD1 or TRBD2 (5 bases each). V was cut by 5 bases and J by 4 bases, with 10 bases left in between. This CDR3 has 12 amino acids. The germline V gene encodes CDR1 DFQATT and CDR2 SNEGSKA (reference sequence). CDR3 coding DNA: TGCAGTGCTGGGGACGGACCAGATACGCAGTATTTT. Protein sequence: CSAGDGPDTQYF.

The CDR3: CASSPLRMDGYTF. The CDR3 region has the DNA TGTGCCAGCAGTCCCCTCCGAATGGATGGCTACACCTTC. The rearrangement joins TRBV6-5 to TRBJ1-2; no definite D call. V gave up 5 bases and J gave up 6 bases, with 13 bases separating them. The germline V gene has CDR1 MNHEY and CDR2 SVGAGI. This CDR3 has 13 amino acids.

This chain links TRBV5-6 with TRBJ1-1; perhaps TRBD1 as D (6 bases). Germline-derived CDR1 and CDR2 are SGHDT and YYEEEE. The V end was cut by 1 base, the J end by 4 bases, with 17 bases between. This CDR3 comprises 16 residues. The CDR3 sequence: CASSLLGQTEGTEAFF. In DNA, the CDR3 is TGTGCCAGCAGCTTGCTCGGACAGACGGAGGGCACTGAAGCTTTCTTT.

This clonotype was counted ten times or more. The chain carries TRBV27 and TRBJ2-3; no definite D call. Germline CDR1 reads MNHEY; CDR2 reads SMNVEV (reference sequence). This CDR3 spans 14 amino acids. V lost 3 bases and J 2 bases, leaving 9 bases between the germline ends. The CDR3 nucleotides are TGTGCCAGCAGTTTCTCCCGGAACACAGATACGCAGTATTTT. Residues: CASSFSRNTDTQYF.

The table lists this clonotype with a few counts. J is TRBJ2-2 and V is TRBV6-5, with TRBD1 matching 9 bases. V was clipped by 6 bases and J by 6 bases; unmatched bases: 2. The CDR3 loop spans 13 amino acids. The germline CDR1 and CDR2 sequences are MNHEY and SVGAGI. This CDR3 reads CASRRQGAGELFF. The CDR3 DNA reads as TGTGCCAGCAGGAGACAGGGGGCCGGGGAGCTGTTTTTT.

The CDR3 protein is CASSQGRGLTDTQYF. The CDR3 DNA sequence: TGTGCCAGCAGTCAGGGGCGGGGGCTCACAGATACGCAGTATTTT. The chain is built from TRBV6-5 and TRBJ2-3; possibly TRBD2 for D (7 bases). Germline CDR1 and CDR2: MNHEY and SVGAGI. The CDR3 has 15 residues. V shed 5 bases and J shed 2 bases, with 14 bases lying between them.

The CDR3 loop reads CASSRNSGRLTDTGELFF. CDR3 in DNA: TGCGCCAGCAGTCGAAATTCCGGGAGATTAACGGACACCGGGGAGCTGTTTTTT. The genes are TRBV4-3 and TRBJ2-2, with TRBD2 as a possible D gene (6 bases). The CDR3 length is 18 residues. V shed 6 bases and J shed 3 bases, with 23 bases lying between them. Per the germline V gene, CDR1 is LGHNA and CDR2 is YSLEER.

The gene calls are TRBV19 and TRBJ1-2, with 9 bases fitting TRBD1. After removal of 9 bases from V and 7 bases from J, the junction contained 9 bases not matched to a gene. The V gene's germline CDR1 is LNHDA and CDR2 SQIVND (reference sequence). The CDR3 is made up of 13 amino acids. CDR3 nucleotide sequence: TGTGCCAGCGAACCGGGACAGGGACGTGGCTACACCTTC. Its protein product is CASEPGQGRGYTF. Full variable domain (remainder filled in from reference TRBV19 and TRBJ1-2): DGGITQSPKYLFRKEGQNVTLSCEQNLNHDAMYWYRQDPGQGLRLIYYSQIVNDFQKGDIAEGYSVSREKKESFPLTVTSAQKNPTAFYLCASEPGQGRGYTFGSGTRLTVV.

The chain joins TRBV6-2 or TRBV6-3 to TRBJ2-7; TRBD1 agrees at 7 bases. The CDR3 length is 17 residues. Germline V gene lookup returns CDR1 MNHEY and CDR2 SVGEGT. V gave up 4 bases and J gave up 2 bases; unmatched junction bases: 14. The CDR3 reads CASSSRTGRRSPYEQYF. The CDR3, as DNA: TGTGCCAGCAGTTCAAGGACAGGCCGGAGAAGTCCCTACGAGCAGTACTTC.

In its sample, this clonotype was seen a few times. This chain uses TRBV20-1 with TRBJ2-7, with 7 positions matching TRBD1. The germline V gene has CDR1 DFQATT and CDR2 SNEGSKA (reference sequence). The CDR3 contains 14 residues. CDR3 protein: CSAREGTDHYEQYV. CDR3 sequence (DNA): TGCAGTGCAAGAGAGGGGACAGACCATTACGAGCAGTACGTC.